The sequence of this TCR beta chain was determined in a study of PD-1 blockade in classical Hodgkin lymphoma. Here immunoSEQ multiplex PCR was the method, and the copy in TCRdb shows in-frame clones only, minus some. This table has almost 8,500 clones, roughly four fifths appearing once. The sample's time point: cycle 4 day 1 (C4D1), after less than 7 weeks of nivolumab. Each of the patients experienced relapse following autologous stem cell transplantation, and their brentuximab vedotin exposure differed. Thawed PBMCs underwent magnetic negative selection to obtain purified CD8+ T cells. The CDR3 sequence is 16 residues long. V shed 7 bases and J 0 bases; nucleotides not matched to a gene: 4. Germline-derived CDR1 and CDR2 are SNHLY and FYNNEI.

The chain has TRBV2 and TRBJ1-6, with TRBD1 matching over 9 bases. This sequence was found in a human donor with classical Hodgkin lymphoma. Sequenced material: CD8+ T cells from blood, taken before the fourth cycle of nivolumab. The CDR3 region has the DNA TGTGCCAGCATACAGGGGGCAAGCTCCTATAATTCACCCCTCCACTTT. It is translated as CASIQGASSYNSPLHF. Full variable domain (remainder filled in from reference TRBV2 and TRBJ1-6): EPEVTQTPSHQVTQMGQEVILRCVPISNHLYFYWYRQILGQKVEFLVSFYNNEISEKSEIFDDQFSVERPDGSNFTLKIRSTKLEDSAMYFCASIQGASSYNSPLHFGNGTRLTVT.